One sample yielded the 3 T cell receptor beta chains listed below, sequenced in a study of blood T cell repertoires in COVID-19. Clones were sequenced by immunoSEQ multiplex PCR, and TCRdb holds only the in-frame ones, with some missing. The sample comprises some 150,000 clones, 75% to 90% of which are singletons, and about 4.6% rests with the top ten. Sequencing was done on a sample of peripheral blood. These receptors were obtained from a woman in her sixties with active or convalescent COVID-19.

This chain uses TRBV7-2 with TRBJ2-7; no definite D call. Trimming left V 0 bases short and J 6 bases short, with 6 bases between. Germline CDR1 is SGHTA and CDR2 is FQGNSA. The CDR3 consists of 12 residues. CDR3 sequence (DNA): TGTGCCAGCAGCTTAGCGCGTCGCGAGCAGTACTTC. Translation gives CASSLARREQYF.

The J gene is TRBJ2-7, the V gene TRBV6-2 or TRBV6-3, with 9 positions matching TRBD1. V shed 6 bases and J 6 bases; nucleotides not matched to a gene: 12. Germline loops: CDR1 MNHEY, CDR2 SVGEGT. The CDR3 consists of 15 residues. The CDR3 nucleotides read TGTGCCAGCAGCCAACCCGGGACAGGGATTAGCGAGCAGTACTTC. Translated: CASSQPGTGISEQYF.

V and J are TRBV7-9 and TRBJ1-2, with no clear D. Germline V CDR1 and CDR2: SEHNR, FQNEAQ (reference sequence). This CDR3 has 15 residues. The germline V and J ends were trimmed by 2 bases and 4 bases, with 14 bases remaining between them. CDR3 coding DNA: TGTGCCAGCAGCTTAAGCGGACCCACCTCCTATGGCTACACCTTC. It is translated as CASSLSGPTSYGYTF.